This T cell receptor (beta chain) appears in the sequencing data of a study of blood T cell repertoires in COVID-19. As for the study in general: The United States, Italy and Spain were the sources of the acute and convalescent COVID-19 samples. From T cells, B-cell-depleted T cells, or PBMCs came the material, which was cDNA or gDNA.

Per germline, CDR1 MNHNS and CDR2 SASEGT. V was cut by 1 base and J by 0 bases, with 10 bases left in between. The CDR3 has 15 amino acids. This clone showed up just once. Enrolment of Seattle patients took place during active infection, and they were followed longitudinally. Original processing notes: Reference gene primer amplification yielded estimated nucleated cell counts. Only in-frame clones appear in the TCRdb table, and some are missing; sequencing was by immunoSEQ multiplex PCR. That table supplies the V and J calls and clone size; D and trimming were determined from the DNA. The sample carries some 360,000 clones, roughly 86% recorded once.

The sequence was obtained from a woman in her sixties or seventies with COVID-19, enrolled during active disease. Sequenced input: peripheral blood. The rearrangement links TRBV6-1 to TRBJ2-7, with D possibly being TRBD1 (6 bases). The CDR3 nucleotides are TGTGCCAGCAGTGAAGGCTGGACAGTCTCCTACGAGCAGTACTTC. It specifies CASSEGWTVSYEQYF.